One T cell receptor beta chain is described in this entry. TCRdb re-derived calls from the RT-PCR reads in MiXCR, one entry per CDR3 protein. The table has about 500,000 distinct CDR3 sequences, 16% seen once; the top ten hold 3%. The data belong to a study of response to subunit inactivated influenza vaccine. Trimming took off 4 bases at V and 5 bases at J, with 11 bases between the two ends. Germline-derived CDR1 and CDR2 are SQVTM and ANQGSEA. The CDR3 is 12 residues long. The TCR was taken from a man between 50 and 70 years old who received an inactivated influenza vaccine. The V and J genes are TRBV29-1 and TRBJ2-5; possibly TRBD1 for D (5 bases). The specimen comprised CD4+ T cells sorted from PBMCs, sampled about 23 months after vaccination. The CDR3 sequence: CSVGGIVETQYF. CDR3 nucleotides: TGCAGCGTTGGGGGCATAGTGGAGACCCAGTACTTC.